The present T cell receptor (beta chain) was sequenced within a study of Graves' ophthalmopathy and Graves' hyperthyroidism. Study-wide points: The model reached around 64% sensitivity and approximately 72% specificity for predicting ophthalmopathy progression.

This clonotype was found many times. Its specificity is unknown. Germline CDR1 is MNHEY and CDR2 is SVGEGT. The V end was cut by 0 bases, the J end by 11 bases, with 7 bases between. The CDR3 contains 11 residues. Transcripts of RNA were the source for amplifying TCR beta CDR3 regions. First-round RT-PCR relied on HTBI primers, and a second-round multiplex PCR came next. TCRdb independently ran MiXCR on the multiplex PCR reads; one entry per CDR3 protein. The data contain fewer than 400,000 distinct CDR3 sequences, about a sixth of them singletons. Orbital computed tomography, thyroid ultrasound, TRAb, serum thyroxine and clinical symptoms formed the basis of diagnosis.

This rearrangement joins TRBV6-2 or TRBV6-3 to TRBJ1-1; no firm D call. The receptor was isolated from a woman between 18 and 29 years old with Graves' ophthalmopathy. The sequencing input was peripheral blood. CDR3 bases: TGTGCCAGCAGTTACTCATCGAGGGCTTTCTTT. This gives the protein CASSYSSRAFF.